This is a list of T cell receptor beta chains from one sample in a study of T-cell memory formation after mild COVID-19. MiXCR, run by TCRdb on the 5' RACE reads, gives a single entry per CDR3 protein. The data hold 430,000 or so distinct CDR3 sequences, with 25% observed a single time. Sequencing used PBMCs or a T cell subset sorted from them (not recorded which). These receptors all come from an adult woman who had mild COVID-19 (a few samples of this study predate the infection). Cell type and time point are not known. Both conserved end residues are part of each CDR3. The D gene is left open where the match is weak. Only some rows state a clone size, as once, few, many or a class for expanded clones.

v_call: TRBV2; d_call: .; j_call: TRBJ1-5; clone_size: .; cdr3_aa: CASKEGQSNQPQHF; cdr3_nt: TGTGCCAGCAAGGAGGGGCAGAGCAATCAGCCCCAGCATTTT
v_call: TRBV12-3/TRBV12-4; d_call: .; j_call: TRBJ2-3; clone_size: few; cdr3_aa: CASSEGGRLRADTQYF; cdr3_nt: TGTGCCAGCTCAGAAGGGGGGCGGCTTCGGGCAGATACGCAGTATTTT
v_call: TRBV4-2; d_call: .; j_call: TRBJ1-2; clone_size: .; cdr3_aa: CASSQDGGIYGYTF; cdr3_nt: TGTGCCAGCAGCCAAGATGGGGGTATCTATGGCTACACCTTC
v_call: TRBV11-2; d_call: TRBD1; j_call: TRBJ2-1; clone_size: .; cdr3_aa: CASSIDRGPGNEQFF; cdr3_nt: TGTGCCAGCAGCATAGACAGGGGGCCGGGCAATGAGCAGTTCTTC
v_call: TRBV20-1; d_call: TRBD2; j_call: TRBJ2-1; clone_size: .; cdr3_aa: CSAGLALEQFF; cdr3_nt: TGCAGTGCTGGACTAGCTCTCGAGCAGTTCTTC
v_call: TRBV10-3; d_call: .; j_call: TRBJ1-2; clone_size: few; cdr3_aa: CAISTRGDGYTF; cdr3_nt: TGTGCCATCAGTACTAGAGGTGATGGCTACACCTTC
v_call: TRBV15; d_call: .; j_call: TRBJ2-3; clone_size: few; cdr3_aa: CATSREFTDTQYF; cdr3_nt: TGTGCCACCAGCAGGGAATTCACAGATACGCAGTATTTT
v_call: TRBV24-1; d_call: .; j_call: TRBJ1-2; clone_size: .; cdr3_aa: CATSDWTVGYGYTF; cdr3_nt: TGTGCCACCAGTGACTGGACAGTGGGGTATGGCTACACCTTC
v_call: TRBV5-6; d_call: .; j_call: TRBJ2-3; clone_size: .; cdr3_aa: CASSFGPRTDTQYF; cdr3_nt: TGTGCCAGCAGCTTCGGACCCCGCACAGATACGCAGTATTTT
v_call: TRBV6-6; d_call: .; j_call: TRBJ2-6; clone_size: few; cdr3_aa: CASSYSGPVSSGANVLTF; cdr3_nt: TGTGCCAGCAGTTACAGTGGTCCGGTGAGCTCTGGGGCCAACGTCCTGACTTTC
v_call: TRBV7-2; d_call: .; j_call: TRBJ1-1; clone_size: few; cdr3_aa: CASRPIASNRGNTEAFF; cdr3_nt: TGTGCCAGCAGACCCATTGCCAGCAACCGGGGGAACACTGAAGCTTTCTTT
v_call: TRBV29-1; d_call: .; j_call: TRBJ1-1; clone_size: .; cdr3_aa: CSVEAGTTNTEAFF; cdr3_nt: TGCAGCGTTGAGGCAGGTACTACGAACACTGAAGCTTTCTTT
v_call: TRBV12-3/TRBV12-4; d_call: .; j_call: TRBJ1-1; clone_size: .; cdr3_aa: CASTLLFHRVRGRNTEAFF; cdr3_nt: TGTGCCAGCACCCTCCTCTTCCACAGGGTCCGGGGGAGGAACACTGAAGCTTTCTTT
v_call: TRBV20-1; d_call: .; j_call: TRBJ1-2; clone_size: .; cdr3_aa: CSARDLKGDVYGYTF; cdr3_nt: TGCAGTGCTAGAGATCTCAAGGGGGATGTGTATGGCTACACCTTC
v_call: TRBV5-1; d_call: TRBD1; j_call: TRBJ2-5; clone_size: .; cdr3_aa: CASSPDRVGQETQYF; cdr3_nt: TGCGCCAGCAGCCCGGACAGGGTTGGGCAAGAGACCCAGTACTTC
v_call: TRBV6-2/TRBV6-3; d_call: .; j_call: TRBJ2-6; clone_size: many; cdr3_aa: CASSYSNSGANVLTF; cdr3_nt: TGTGCCAGCAGTTACTCAAACTCTGGGGCCAACGTCCTGACTTTC
v_call: TRBV29-1; d_call: .; j_call: TRBJ2-2; clone_size: .; cdr3_aa: CSVDAGKNTGELFF; cdr3_nt: TGCAGCGTCGATGCCGGGAAGAATACCGGGGAGCTGTTTTTT
v_call: TRBV6-6; d_call: .; j_call: TRBJ2-7; clone_size: .; cdr3_aa: CASRSGTTSYEQYF; cdr3_nt: TGTGCCAGCAGATCTGGTACGACCTCCTACGAGCAGTACTTC
v_call: TRBV20-1; d_call: TRBD1; j_call: TRBJ2-1; clone_size: few; cdr3_aa: CSASRAGTVYNEQFF; cdr3_nt: TGCAGTGCTAGTCGAGCCGGGACAGTATACAATGAGCAGTTCTTC
v_call: TRBV9; d_call: .; j_call: TRBJ2-3; clone_size: .; cdr3_aa: CASSDQGPDTQYF; cdr3_nt: TGTGCCAGCAGCGATCAGGGTCCAGATACGCAGTATTTT
v_call: TRBV10-3; d_call: TRBD2; j_call: TRBJ2-7; clone_size: .; cdr3_aa: CAISEPSGLQTYEQYF; cdr3_nt: TGTGCCATCAGTGAGCCTAGCGGCTTACAAACCTACGAGCAGTACTTC
v_call: TRBV5-1; d_call: TRBD1; j_call: TRBJ2-1; clone_size: few; cdr3_aa: CASSFTGESYNEQFF; cdr3_nt: TGCGCCAGCAGCTTCACAGGGGAATCCTACAATGAGCAGTTCTTC
v_call: TRBV6-5; d_call: TRBD1; j_call: TRBJ2-5; clone_size: .; cdr3_aa: CASSQPRDRRQETQYF; cdr3_nt: TGTGCCAGCAGTCAACCTCGGGACAGGCGGCAAGAGACCCAGTACTTC
v_call: TRBV7-9; d_call: .; j_call: TRBJ1-1; clone_size: .; cdr3_aa: CASSLAVTTEAFF; cdr3_nt: TGTGCCAGCAGCTTAGCGGTGACCACTGAAGCTTTCTTT
v_call: TRBV7-8; d_call: TRBD1; j_call: TRBJ2-4; clone_size: many; cdr3_aa: CASSFGTGGNIQYF; cdr3_nt: TGTGCCAGCAGCTTCGGGACAGGGGGGAACATTCAGTACTTC
v_call: TRBV7-9; d_call: .; j_call: TRBJ2-4; clone_size: .; cdr3_aa: CASTSLVGDIQYF; cdr3_nt: TGTGCCTCTACCTCGCTAGTGGGAGACATTCAGTACTTC
v_call: TRBV6-5; d_call: .; j_call: TRBJ2-5; clone_size: few; cdr3_aa: CASSTFEAQYF; cdr3_nt: TGTGCCAGCAGCACTTTTGAGGCCCAGTACTTC
v_call: TRBV11-2; d_call: .; j_call: TRBJ2-2; clone_size: .; cdr3_aa: CASRPLNTGELFF; cdr3_nt: TGTGCCAGCAGACCTTTGAACACCGGGGAGCTGTTTTTT
v_call: TRBV20-1; d_call: .; j_call: TRBJ2-5; clone_size: few; cdr3_aa: CSARAGAGQGETQYF; cdr3_nt: TGCAGTGCTAGAGCCGGGGCGGGTCAGGGGGAGACCCAGTACTTC
v_call: TRBV23-1; d_call: TRBD2; j_call: TRBJ2-7; clone_size: few; cdr3_aa: CASSHPGLAGVNEQYF; cdr3_nt: TGCGCCAGCAGTCACCCGGGACTAGCGGGAGTGAATGAGCAGTACTTC
v_call: TRBV7-9; d_call: .; j_call: TRBJ1-1; clone_size: .; cdr3_aa: CASSQDRWGTEAFF; cdr3_nt: TGTGCCAGCAGTCAAGACCGATGGGGGACTGAAGCTTTCTTT
v_call: TRBV6-2/TRBV6-3; d_call: .; j_call: TRBJ2-4; clone_size: .; cdr3_aa: CASSYPPRVIAKNIQYF; cdr3_nt: TGTGCCAGCAGTTACCCCCCCAGGGTCATAGCCAAAAACATTCAGTACTTC
v_call: TRBV12-3/TRBV12-4; d_call: TRBD2; j_call: TRBJ2-2; clone_size: few; cdr3_aa: CASKRLAGSGGELFF; cdr3_nt: TGTGCCAGCAAACGGCTAGCGGGATCCGGGGGGGAGCTGTTTTTT
v_call: TRBV12-3/TRBV12-4; d_call: .; j_call: TRBJ1-5; clone_size: few; cdr3_aa: CASSDRRGDQPQHF; cdr3_nt: TGTGCCAGCAGTGACCGAAGGGGGGATCAGCCCCAGCATTTT
v_call: TRBV12-3/TRBV12-4; d_call: TRBD2; j_call: TRBJ2-5; clone_size: few; cdr3_aa: CASSLFGLGRGGQETQYF; cdr3_nt: TGTGCCAGCAGTTTATTCGGTCTAGGGCGGGGGGGCCAAGAGACCCAGTACTTC
v_call: TRBV5-1; d_call: TRBD2; j_call: TRBJ2-1; clone_size: .; cdr3_aa: CASSPFGLADNEQFF; cdr3_nt: TGCGCCAGCAGCCCATTTGGACTAGCGGACAATGAGCAGTTCTTC
v_call: TRBV6-5; d_call: TRBD1; j_call: TRBJ2-3; clone_size: .; cdr3_aa: CASRRDRADTQYF; cdr3_nt: TGTGCCAGCAGGAGGGACAGAGCAGATACGCAGTATTTT
v_call: TRBV20-1; d_call: .; j_call: TRBJ1-6; clone_size: .; cdr3_aa: CSALDSNNSPLHF; cdr3_nt: TGCAGTGCTTTAGACTCGAATAATTCACCCCTCCACTTT
v_call: TRBV7-8; d_call: .; j_call: TRBJ2-7; clone_size: .; cdr3_aa: CASSQIGVPSYHEQYF; cdr3_nt: TGTGCCAGCAGCCAAATCGGGGTACCCTCTTACCACGAGCAGTACTTC
v_call: TRBV5-1; d_call: .; j_call: TRBJ2-3; clone_size: .; cdr3_aa: CASSRIGDPMDTQYF; cdr3_nt: TGCGCCAGCAGCCGTATTGGGGATCCCATGGATACGCAGTATTTT
v_call: TRBV4-2; d_call: .; j_call: TRBJ2-3; clone_size: .; cdr3_aa: CASSQATGSTDTQYF; cdr3_nt: TGTGCCAGCAGCCAAGCGACTGGGTCCACAGATACGCAGTATTTT
v_call: TRBV11-2; d_call: TRBD2; j_call: TRBJ2-7; clone_size: .; cdr3_aa: CATSQSSGTIEQYF; cdr3_nt: TGTGCCACCTCTCAGTCTAGCGGGACAATCGAGCAGTACTTC
v_call: TRBV11-1; d_call: .; j_call: TRBJ2-1; clone_size: .; cdr3_aa: CASSLAPGGSYNEQFF; cdr3_nt: TGTGCCAGCAGCTTAGCGCCCGGGGGCTCCTACAATGAGCAGTTCTTC
v_call: TRBV20-1; d_call: .; j_call: TRBJ2-2; clone_size: .; cdr3_aa: CSVEAQPLRTGELFF; cdr3_nt: TGCAGTGTTGAAGCCCAGCCCTTAAGGACCGGGGAGCTGTTTTTT
v_call: TRBV3-1; d_call: TRBD1; j_call: TRBJ2-7; clone_size: .; cdr3_aa: CASSQTTGYYEQYF; cdr3_nt: TGTGCCAGCAGCCAAACGACAGGGTACTACGAGCAGTACTTC
v_call: TRBV6-4; d_call: TRBD1; j_call: TRBJ2-7; clone_size: .; cdr3_aa: CASSAGDRGEQYF; cdr3_nt: TGTGCCAGCAGCGCAGGGGACAGGGGCGAGCAGTACTTC
v_call: TRBV6-5; d_call: .; j_call: TRBJ1-2; clone_size: .; cdr3_aa: CASSYDAGNYGYTF; cdr3_nt: TGTGCCAGCAGTTATGATGCAGGGAACTATGGCTACACCTTC
v_call: TRBV5-1; d_call: .; j_call: TRBJ2-5; clone_size: .; cdr3_aa: CASSLTVQGRQETQYF; cdr3_nt: TGCGCCAGCAGCTTGACGGTCCAGGGCCGACAAGAGACCCAGTACTTC
v_call: TRBV3-1; d_call: TRBD2; j_call: TRBJ2-7; clone_size: once; cdr3_aa: CASSPTPAGVHEQYF; cdr3_nt: TGTGCCAGCAGCCCAACTCCAGCGGGAGTTCACGAGCAGTACTTC
v_call: TRBV12-3/TRBV12-4; d_call: .; j_call: TRBJ2-3; clone_size: few; cdr3_aa: CASSIRDSRPADTQYF; cdr3_nt: TGTGCCAGCAGTATCCGGGACTCCCGCCCCGCAGATACGCAGTATTTT
v_call: TRBV7-2; d_call: .; j_call: TRBJ2-7; clone_size: few; cdr3_aa: CASSPRRTPPTEQYF; cdr3_nt: TGTGCCAGCAGCCCGAGAAGGACACCTCCTACCGAGCAGTACTTC
v_call: TRBV4-2; d_call: TRBD2; j_call: TRBJ2-7; clone_size: few; cdr3_aa: CASSQEVALAGGTYEQYF; cdr3_nt: TGTGCCAGCAGCCAAGAGGTCGCCTTGGCGGGGGGGACCTACGAGCAGTACTTC
v_call: TRBV6-1; d_call: .; j_call: TRBJ2-7; clone_size: few; cdr3_aa: CASSEEPGGLSYEQYF; cdr3_nt: TGTGCCAGCAGTGAGGAACCGGGTGGCCTTTCCTACGAGCAGTACTTC
v_call: TRBV20-1; d_call: .; j_call: TRBJ1-2; clone_size: .; cdr3_aa: CSARKTGLNYGYTF; cdr3_nt: TGCAGTGCCAGGAAAACAGGACTCAACTATGGCTACACCTTC